These T cell receptor beta chains were read from a single sample in a study of shared clonotypes between healthy human individuals. Produced via immunoSEQ multiplex PCR; TCRdb's table is partial and in-frame only. The table has some 240,000 clones, 60% to 70% seen once; the top ten hold 11%. Sequencing was carried out using memory CD4+ T cells sorted from blood. The source of these receptors is a man aged 25 to 40 in good health. The CDR3 runs from the conserved cysteine through the conserved F or W. Fields, in order: CDR3 DNA, CDR3 protein, clone size, J gene, V gene, D gene. The D gene is left open where the match is weak. A clone size is listed for some rows: how often the clone was seen (once, few, many), or a class if it is expanded.

TGTGCCAGCAGCGTAGATTTTGGGAACACTGAAGCTTTCTTT,CASSVDFGNTEAFF,few,TRBJ1-1,TRBV9,NA
TGTGCCAGCAGTTTCAGGCGGGGGAGCGGGATCAATGAGCAGTTCTTC,CASSFRRGSGINEQFF,many,TRBJ2-1,TRBV28,TRBD2
TGCGCCAGCAGTGAGCCGGGGAATAGCAATCAGCCCCAGCATTTT,CASSEPGNSNQPQHF,few,TRBJ1-5,TRBV10-2,NA
TGTGCCAGCAGTTTACGTAGTAGCTATCTGGGCAATGAGCAGTTCTTC,CASSLRSSYLGNEQFF,NA,TRBJ2-1,TRBV28,NA
TGCGCCAGCAGGGAGACTAGCGACCCCTACGAGCAGTACTTC,CASRETSDPYEQYF,NA,TRBJ2-7,TRBV5-1,TRBD2
TGTGCCACCAGCAGAGCCCCTAACACTGAAGCTTTCTTT,CATSRAPNTEAFF,NA,TRBJ1-1,TRBV15,NA
TGTGCCTGGACGGGAAGTTCCACAGATACGCAGTATTTT,CAWTGSSTDTQYF,NA,TRBJ2-3,TRBV30,NA
TGTGCCAGCAGCTCGGGAGTTGGTCAAACAGATACGCAGTATTTT,CASSSGVGQTDTQYF,NA,TRBJ2-3,TRBV11-3,NA
TGTGCCAGCAGACCGGGCAGGGGCTTTTCTGGAAACACCATATATTTT,CASRPGRGFSGNTIYF,NA,TRBJ1-3,TRBV28,NA
TGTGCCAGCAGCAAAGACAGCCAGGATTATCAGCCCCAGCATTTT,CASSKDSQDYQPQHF,NA,TRBJ1-5,TRBV2,NA